A single sample gave rise to the 6 T cell receptor beta chains below, sequenced in a study of blood T cell repertoires in COVID-19. Sequenced by immunoSEQ multiplex PCR; TCRdb stores in-frame clones only, minus some. In the table there are 250,000 to 350,000 clones, 85% of which are singletons. The material sequenced was peripheral blood. These TCRs come from a woman in her 50s with active or convalescent COVID-19.

The chain links TRBV9 to TRBJ2-1; 8 bases line up with TRBD1. The CDR3 length is 13 residues. Unmatched junction bases numbered 5, after V lost 3 bases and J lost 9 bases. The V gene's germline CDR1 is SGDLS and CDR2 YYNGEE. CDR3 sequence (DNA): TGTGCCAGCAGCGCCTCCCAGGGGGCTGAGCAGTTCTTC. It translates to CASSASQGAEQFF.

The chain is built from TRBV2 and TRBJ2-2, with D maybe TRBD2 (6 bases). The germline V gene encodes CDR1 SNHLY and CDR2 FYNNEI. Trimming removed 6 bases at V and 8 bases at J, with 13 bases between. The CDR3 sequence is 13 residues long. CDR3 sequence reads: CASRASVKGELFF. CDR3 bases: TGTGCCAGCAGAGCTAGCGTGAAAGGGGAGCTGTTTTTT.

V and J are TRBV27 and TRBJ1-1, with a weak D call TRBD1 (5 bases). The V gene lost 7 bases and the J gene lost 1 base, with 16 bases spanning the gap. CDR1 and CDR2 (germline): MNHEY, SMNVEV (reference sequence). CDR3 length: 15 residues. For the CDR3, the DNA is TGTGCCAGCACCTCATTGGGGGGTTGGAACACTGAAGCTTTCTTT. Residues: CASTSLGGWNTEAFF.

The chain links TRBV6-5 to TRBJ2-7; a possible D gene is TRBD2 (6 bases). Germline-derived CDR1 and CDR2 are MNHEY and SVGAGI. The CDR3 has 13 residues. The V end lost 6 bases, the J end lost 0 bases, and 9 bases lay between the germline ends. The CDR3 region is CASRVGGSYEQYF. CDR3 nucleotide sequence: TGTGCCAGCAGAGTCGGGGGCTCCTACGAGCAGTACTTC.

The chain uses TRBV14 and TRBJ2-3, with D perhaps matching TRBD2 (6 bases). The CDR3 contains 16 residues. The germline V and J ends were trimmed by 3 bases and 4 bases, with 17 bases remaining between them. CDR1 is SGHDN and CDR2 is FVKESK in the germline V gene. The DNA of the CDR3 is TGTGCCAGCAGCCACATTTCGGGAGTCCAACCAGATACGCAGTATTTT. It is translated as CASSHISGVQPDTQYF.

The chain links TRBV3-1 (or the pseudogene TRBV3-2) to TRBJ2-5, with 12 bases aligning to TRBD2. Trimming at V came to 4 bases and at J to 5 bases, leaving 8 bases not matched to a gene. CDR1 is LGHDT, CDR2 YNNKEL, per germline (reference sequence). The CDR3 totals 16 residues. For the CDR3, the DNA is TGTGCCAGCAGCCCGACTAGCGGGAGCGGTGTGGAGACCCAGTACTTC. Translation gives CASSPTSGSGVETQYF.